Described below is a single TCR beta chain sequence and its context. The CDR3 has 14 amino acids. Looked up from germline, CDR1 is MNHEY and CDR2 is SVGAGI. Germline trimming cut 6 bases from V and 5 bases from J; bases unmatched to any gene: 6. PCR amplification relied on 60 Vbeta primers (plus 13 Jbeta primers). Libraries were prepared by immunoSEQ multiplex PCR; TCRdb keeps only in-frame clonotypes and omits some of them. The table lists approximately 200,000 clones, less than 85% of them singletons. The data stem from a study of cytomegalovirus exposure and HLA in healthy donors. The sequence was collected from a girl aged 5-17 years in good health and CMV-seropositive. What was sequenced was PBMCs. The V gene is TRBV6-5, the J gene TRBJ2-3, with 9 bases matching TRBD1. CDR3: CASRVTGGVDTQYF. CDR3 bases: TGTGCCAGCAGAGTGACAGGGGGGGTAGATACGCAGTATTTT.